A selection of T cell receptor beta chains follows, all from one sample in a study of cytomegalovirus exposure and HLA in healthy donors. Using immunoSEQ multiplex PCR, the repertoire was profiled, and TCRdb retains in-frame clones only, with some absent. Among about 140,000 clones listed, roughly four fifths were seen once. The sequenced sample was PBMCs. The receptors stem from a man aged 30 to 39 in good health and CMV-seropositive. CDR3s include the opening cysteine and the closing phenylalanine or tryptophan. The D gene is left open where the match is weak. The listing skips clone size in some rows; elsewhere it reads once, few, many or a size class.

clone size: -
V gene: TRBV7-9
J gene: TRBJ2-7
D gene: TRBD2
CDR3 protein: CASSLLAGGGEQYF
CDR3 DNA: TGTGCCAGCAGCTTATTAGCGGGAGGAGGGGAGCAGTACTTC

clone size: -
V gene: TRBV29-1
J gene: TRBJ1-2
D gene: -
CDR3 protein: CSVGGTTTGGITGYTF
CDR3 DNA: TGCAGCGTTGGCGGGACCACTACGGGGGGCATAACCGGCTACACCTTC

clone size: -
V gene: TRBV9
J gene: TRBJ2-7
D gene: -
CDR3 protein: CASSFSDLPLYF
CDR3 DNA: TGTGCCAGCAGCTTTTCGGACTTGCCCTTGTACTTC

clone size: -
V gene: TRBV27
J gene: TRBJ1-5
D gene: -
CDR3 protein: CASRATGTTSNQPQHF
CDR3 DNA: TGTGCCAGCAGAGCTACAGGGACAACTAGCAATCAGCCCCAGCATTTT

clone size: once
V gene: TRBV4-2
J gene: TRBJ2-1
D gene: -
CDR3 protein: CASSQERPGDGDEQFF
CDR3 DNA: TGTGCCAGCAGCCAAGAGCGGCCAGGGGACGGCGATGAGCAGTTCTTC

clone size: -
V gene: TRBV6-5
J gene: TRBJ2-1
D gene: -
CDR3 protein: CASSRLLNNEQFF
CDR3 DNA: TGTGCCAGCAGTCGACTCCTTAACAATGAGCAGTTCTTC

clone size: few
V gene: TRBV18
J gene: TRBJ1-1
D gene: TRBD1
CDR3 protein: CASRAGQGTEAFF
CDR3 DNA: TGTGCCAGCCGAGCGGGACAGGGTACTGAAGCTTTCTTT

clone size: -
V gene: TRBV5-1
J gene: TRBJ2-1
D gene: TRBD1
CDR3 protein: CASSFAGTGAGEQFF
CDR3 DNA: TGCGCCAGCAGCTTCGCCGGGACAGGGGCGGGTGAGCAGTTCTTC

clone size: -
V gene: TRBV13
J gene: TRBJ2-1
D gene: TRBD2
CDR3 protein: CASSSLTSGGYNEQFF
CDR3 DNA: TGTGCCAGCAGCTCACTGACTAGCGGGGGGTACAATGAGCAGTTCTTC

clone size: -
V gene: TRBV6-5
J gene: TRBJ2-7
D gene: TRBD1
CDR3 protein: CASSFGTGGSYEQYF
CDR3 DNA: TGTGCCAGCAGTTTTGGGACAGGTGGTTCCTACGAGCAGTACTTC

clone size: -
V gene: TRBV13
J gene: TRBJ2-7
D gene: TRBD1
CDR3 protein: CASSLRQGTHEQYF
CDR3 DNA: TGTGCCAGCAGCTTGAGACAGGGAACCCACGAGCAGTACTTC

clone size: -
V gene: TRBV7-2
J gene: TRBJ2-1
D gene: TRBD2
CDR3 protein: CASSLVAGNEQFF
CDR3 DNA: TGTGCCAGCAGCTTAGTAGCGGGCAATGAGCAGTTCTTC

clone size: few
V gene: TRBV7-2
J gene: TRBJ2-7
D gene: TRBD2
CDR3 protein: CASSSASGGRHEQYF
CDR3 DNA: TGTGCCAGCAGCTCCGCTAGCGGGGGGAGGCACGAGCAGTACTTC

clone size: -
V gene: TRBV9
J gene: TRBJ2-1
D gene: TRBD1
CDR3 protein: CASSHGQGAYNEQFF
CDR3 DNA: TGTGCCAGCAGCCACGGACAGGGGGCGTACAATGAGCAGTTCTTC

clone size: -
V gene: TRBV6-1
J gene: TRBJ1-4
D gene: TRBD1
CDR3 protein: CASSDGQGSEKLFF
CDR3 DNA: TGTGCCAGCAGTGACGGACAGGGGAGCGAAAAACTGTTTTTT

clone size: -
V gene: TRBV18
J gene: TRBJ1-5
D gene: TRBD1
CDR3 protein: CASSSTTGGAEPQHF
CDR3 DNA: TGTGCCAGCTCGTCGACTACAGGGGGCGCGGAGCCCCAGCATTTT

clone size: -
V gene: TRBV6-5
J gene: TRBJ2-2
D gene: -
CDR3 protein: CASSYSSLNTGELFF
CDR3 DNA: TGTGCCAGCAGTTACTCGAGCCTTAACACCGGGGAGCTGTTTTTT

clone size: -
V gene: TRBV19
J gene: TRBJ1-1
D gene: TRBD1
CDR3 protein: CASSRGQGTNTEAFF
CDR3 DNA: TGTGCCAGTAGCCGTGGACAGGGAACGAACACTGAAGCTTTCTTT

clone size: -
V gene: TRBV5-4
J gene: TRBJ2-6
D gene: -
CDR3 protein: CASSLGSVLLGANVLTF
CDR3 DNA: TGTGCCAGCAGCTTGGGGAGCGTTCTCTTAGGGGCCAACGTCCTGACTTTC

clone size: -
V gene: TRBV6-1
J gene: TRBJ2-3
D gene: TRBD2
CDR3 protein: CASSEGTSGGAWDTQYF
CDR3 DNA: TGTGCCAGCAGTGAGGGGACTAGCGGGGGGGCCTGGGATACGCAGTATTTT

clone size: -
V gene: TRBV7-9
J gene: TRBJ1-2
D gene: -
CDR3 protein: CASSPGGVRNYGYTF
CDR3 DNA: TGTGCCAGCAGCCCGGGAGGCGTCAGAAACTATGGCTACACCTTC

clone size: once
V gene: TRBV30
J gene: TRBJ1-5
D gene: TRBD1
CDR3 protein: CAWSVMDRLERGNQPQHF
CDR3 DNA: TGTGCCTGGAGTGTAATGGACAGGCTCGAACGGGGCAATCAGCCCCAGCATTTT

clone size: -
V gene: TRBV7-2
J gene: TRBJ2-3
D gene: -
CDR3 protein: CASSPTVWRTNSRTDTQYF
CDR3 DNA: TGTGCCAGCAGCCCGACGGTTTGGCGGACAAACTCTCGCACAGATACGCAGTATTTT

clone size: -
V gene: TRBV2
J gene: TRBJ1-2
D gene: -
CDR3 protein: CASSVGVDGYTF
CDR3 DNA: TGTGCCAGCAGTGTGGGAGTTGATGGCTACACCTTC

clone size: few
V gene: TRBV4-2
J gene: TRBJ1-5
D gene: -
CDR3 protein: CASSQAWEEGQPQHF
CDR3 DNA: TGTGCCAGCAGCCAAGCGTGGGAGGAGGGACAGCCCCAGCATTTT

clone size: -
V gene: TRBV18
J gene: TRBJ1-2
D gene: -
CDR3 protein: CASSLGHGYTF
CDR3 DNA: TGTGCCAGCTCACTGGGGCATGGCTACACCTTC

clone size: -
V gene: TRBV6-5
J gene: TRBJ2-7
D gene: TRBD1
CDR3 protein: CASSPTGGRGEQYF
CDR3 DNA: TGTGCCAGCAGTCCGACAGGGGGCCGTGGGGAGCAGTACTTC

clone size: -
V gene: TRBV11-2
J gene: TRBJ1-1
D gene: -
CDR3 protein: CASTSEGGFPAEAFF
CDR3 DNA: TGTGCCAGCACCTCCGAAGGGGGTTTTCCGGCTGAAGCTTTCTTT

clone size: -
V gene: TRBV2
J gene: TRBJ2-7
D gene: TRBD1
CDR3 protein: CASGGQGSYEQYF
CDR3 DNA: TGTGCCAGCGGGGGACAGGGGTCCTACGAGCAGTACTTC

clone size: -
V gene: TRBV11-3
J gene: TRBJ2-3
D gene: -
CDR3 protein: CASSSFRQYF
CDR3 DNA: TGTGCCAGCAGCTCCTTTAGGCAGTATTTT

clone size: -
V gene: TRBV10-1
J gene: TRBJ2-2
D gene: -
CDR3 protein: CASTPGTGGQLFF
CDR3 DNA: TGCGCCAGCACCCCCGGGACTGGGGGACAGCTGTTTTTT

clone size: -
V gene: TRBV6-5
J gene: TRBJ1-4
D gene: -
CDR3 protein: CASSRDTATNEKLFF
CDR3 DNA: TGTGCCAGCAGTAGGGACACTGCAACTAATGAAAAACTGTTTTTT

clone size: -
V gene: TRBV19
J gene: TRBJ2-7
D gene: -
CDR3 protein: CASSIQGGGRYEQYF
CDR3 DNA: TGTGCCAGTAGTATCCAGGGAGGGGGTCGGTACGAGCAGTACTTC

clone size: -
V gene: TRBV6-5
J gene: TRBJ1-1
D gene: TRBD1
CDR3 protein: CASSYSNRGQAEAFF
CDR3 DNA: TGTGCCAGCAGTTACTCGAACAGGGGGCAAGCTGAAGCTTTCTTT

clone size: few
V gene: TRBV28
J gene: TRBJ2-7
D gene: TRBD2
CDR3 protein: CASSLGLAGVEQYF
CDR3 DNA: TGTGCCAGCAGTCTGGGACTAGCGGGAGTGGAGCAGTACTTC

clone size: once
V gene: TRBV7-2
J gene: TRBJ2-4
D gene: -
CDR3 protein: CASSPGETPHF
CDR3 DNA: TGTGCCAGCAGCCCCGGAGAGACCCCCCACTTC

clone size: -
V gene: TRBV7-8
J gene: TRBJ2-1
D gene: TRBD1
CDR3 protein: CASSPSGQGVDEQFF
CDR3 DNA: TGTGCCAGCAGCCCATCGGGACAGGGTGTGGATGAGCAGTTCTTC

clone size: -
V gene: TRBV5-6
J gene: TRBJ2-3
D gene: -
CDR3 protein: CASSLGPGSTDTQYF
CDR3 DNA: TGTGCCAGCAGCTTGGGGCCAGGTAGCACAGATACGCAGTATTTT

clone size: -
V gene: TRBV6-5
J gene: TRBJ2-3
D gene: TRBD2
CDR3 protein: CASSLSGGGTDTQYF
CDR3 DNA: TGTGCCAGCAGCTTGAGCGGGGGGGGGACAGATACGCAGTATTTT

clone size: few
V gene: TRBV18
J gene: TRBJ1-4
D gene: TRBD1
CDR3 protein: CASSPKTGEEKLFF
CDR3 DNA: TGTGCCAGCTCACCTAAAACAGGGGAGGAAAAACTGTTTTTT

clone size: -
V gene: TRBV5-1
J gene: TRBJ2-5
D gene: -
CDR3 protein: CASSFNLRGSQETQYF
CDR3 DNA: TGCGCCAGCAGCTTCAACCTAAGGGGATCCCAAGAGACCCAGTACTTC

clone size: -
V gene: TRBV5-1
J gene: TRBJ2-3
D gene: TRBD2
CDR3 protein: CASSFGPNGGVKTDTQYF
CDR3 DNA: TGCGCCAGCAGCTTTGGACCAAATGGGGGGGTGAAGACAGATACGCAGTATTTT

clone size: few
V gene: TRBV4-1
J gene: TRBJ1-1
D gene: -
CDR3 protein: CASSQFGGADTEAFF
CDR3 DNA: TGCGCCAGCAGCCAATTCGGAGGGGCGGACACTGAAGCTTTCTTT

clone size: once
V gene: TRBV5-4
J gene: TRBJ2-7
D gene: -
CDR3 protein: CATQRGGAAPPYEQYF
CDR3 DNA: TGTGCCACCCAGAGGGGAGGAGCCGCCCCCCCCTACGAGCAGTACTTC

clone size: -
V gene: TRBV2
J gene: TRBJ2-5
D gene: -
CDR3 protein: CASRWSGVETQYF
CDR3 DNA: TGTGCCAGCCGGTGGTCCGGGGTAGAGACCCAGTACTTC

clone size: once
V gene: TRBV7-8
J gene: TRBJ1-1
D gene: TRBD1
CDR3 protein: CASSLARTGANTEAFF
CDR3 DNA: TGTGCCAGCAGCTTAGCAAGGACAGGGGCGAACACTGAAGCTTTCTTT

clone size: -
V gene: TRBV6-6
J gene: TRBJ1-1
D gene: -
CDR3 protein: CASSYSTRGTEAFF
CDR3 DNA: TGTGCCAGCAGTTACTCGACCAGGGGCACTGAAGCTTTCTTT

clone size: -
V gene: TRBV9
J gene: TRBJ1-1
D gene: -
CDR3 protein: CASSESQGFGAEAFF
CDR3 DNA: TGTGCCAGCAGCGAATCTCAGGGATTCGGAGCTGAAGCTTTCTTT

clone size: -
V gene: TRBV21-1
J gene: TRBJ1-1
D gene: -
CDR3 protein: CASTSSGHEMNTEAFF
CDR3 DNA: TGTGCCAGCACCTCGTCGGGACACGAGATGAACACTGAAGCTTTCTTT

clone size: -
V gene: TRBV7-3
J gene: TRBJ1-2
D gene: -
CDR3 protein: CASSLLRYYGYTF
CDR3 DNA: TGTGCCAGCAGCCTCTTGAGATACTATGGCTACACCTTC

clone size: once
V gene: TRBV11-2
J gene: TRBJ1-1
D gene: -
CDR3 protein: CASEPGGRATEAFF
CDR3 DNA: TGTGCCAGCGAACCAGGAGGGAGGGCAACTGAAGCTTTCTTT

clone size: few
V gene: TRBV18
J gene: TRBJ2-7
D gene: TRBD1
CDR3 protein: CASSPDRGPSYEQYF
CDR3 DNA: TGTGCCAGCTCACCGGACAGGGGCCCTTCCTACGAGCAGTACTTC

clone size: -
V gene: TRBV10-1
J gene: TRBJ2-3
D gene: TRBD2
CDR3 protein: CASSDAAGGTDTQYF
CDR3 DNA: TGCGCCAGCAGTGACGCAGCGGGGGGTACAGATACGCAGTATTTT

clone size: -
V gene: TRBV10-3
J gene: TRBJ2-2
D gene: -
CDR3 protein: CAISEAASFPGELFF
CDR3 DNA: TGTGCCATCAGTGAAGCGGCTAGTTTTCCCGGGGAGCTGTTTTTT

clone size: -
V gene: TRBV7-9
J gene: TRBJ1-4
D gene: -
CDR3 protein: CASSQGPRGGLGGKLFF
CDR3 DNA: TGTGCCAGCAGCCAAGGCCCTCGGGGTGGCCTTGGTGGAAAACTGTTTTTT